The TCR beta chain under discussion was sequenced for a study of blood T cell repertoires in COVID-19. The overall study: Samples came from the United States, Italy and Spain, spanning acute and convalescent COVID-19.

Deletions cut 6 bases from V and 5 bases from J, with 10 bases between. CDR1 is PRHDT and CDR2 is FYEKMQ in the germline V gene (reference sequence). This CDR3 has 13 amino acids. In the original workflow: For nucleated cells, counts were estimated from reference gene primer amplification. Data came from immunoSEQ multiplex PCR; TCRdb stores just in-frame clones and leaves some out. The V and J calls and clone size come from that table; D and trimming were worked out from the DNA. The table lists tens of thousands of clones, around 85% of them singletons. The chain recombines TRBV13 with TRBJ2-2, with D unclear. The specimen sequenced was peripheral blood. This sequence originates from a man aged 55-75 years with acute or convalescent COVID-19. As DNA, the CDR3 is TGTGCCAGCAGGCGCGAGGTTACCGGGGAGCTGTTTTTT. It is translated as CASRREVTGELFF.